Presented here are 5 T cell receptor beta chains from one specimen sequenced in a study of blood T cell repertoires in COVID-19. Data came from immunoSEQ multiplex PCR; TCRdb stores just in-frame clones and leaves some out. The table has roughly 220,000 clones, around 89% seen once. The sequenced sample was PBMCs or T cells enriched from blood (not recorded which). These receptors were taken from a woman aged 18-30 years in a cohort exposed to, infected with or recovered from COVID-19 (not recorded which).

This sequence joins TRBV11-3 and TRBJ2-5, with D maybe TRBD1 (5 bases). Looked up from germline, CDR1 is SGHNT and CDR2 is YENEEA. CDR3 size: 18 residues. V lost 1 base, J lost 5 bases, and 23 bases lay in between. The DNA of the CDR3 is TGTGCCAGCAGCTTAGGCTCCCTGACAGAAGCATGGGCGGAGACCCAGTACTTC. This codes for CASSLGSLTEAWAETQYF.

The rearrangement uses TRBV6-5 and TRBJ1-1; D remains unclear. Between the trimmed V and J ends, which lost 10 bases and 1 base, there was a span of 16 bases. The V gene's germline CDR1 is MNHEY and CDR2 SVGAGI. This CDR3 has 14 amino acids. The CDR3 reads CAMMWADSNTEAFF. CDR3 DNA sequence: TGTGCCATGATGTGGGCGGACTCGAACACTGAAGCTTTCTTT.

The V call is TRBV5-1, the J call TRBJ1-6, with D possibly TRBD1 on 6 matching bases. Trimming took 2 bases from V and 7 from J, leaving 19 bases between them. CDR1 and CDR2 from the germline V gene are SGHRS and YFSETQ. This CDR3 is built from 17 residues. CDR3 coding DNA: TGCGCCAGCAGCTTACCTTCTCTCCGGGACACAAATTCACCCCTCCACTTT. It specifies CASSLPSLRDTNSPLHF. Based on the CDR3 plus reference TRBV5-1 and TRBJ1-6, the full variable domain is KAGVTQTPRYLIKTRGQQVTLSCSPISGHRSVSWYQQTPGQGLQFLFEYFSETQRNKGNFPGRFSGRQFSNSRSEMNVSTLELGDSALYLCASSLPSLRDTNSPLHFGNGTRLTVT.

The CDR3 DNA follows: TGTGCCTGGAGTCACAGGGAGATGAACACTGAAGCTTTCTTT. Amino acids: CAWSHREMNTEAFF. The chain is built from TRBV30 and TRBJ1-1; D perhaps matches TRBD1 (6 bases). CDR3 length: 14 amino acids. Trimming took off 2 bases at V and 0 bases at J, with 10 bases between the two ends. Germline V gene lookup returns CDR1 GTSNPN and CDR2 SVGIG (reference sequence).

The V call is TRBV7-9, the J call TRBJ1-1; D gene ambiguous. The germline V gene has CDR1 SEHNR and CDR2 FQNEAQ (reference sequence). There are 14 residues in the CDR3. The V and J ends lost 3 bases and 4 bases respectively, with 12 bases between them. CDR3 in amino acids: CASSLGPQGTEAFF. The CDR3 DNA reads TGTGCCAGCAGCTTGGGCCCCCAAGGCACTGAAGCTTTCTTT.